These 3 T cell receptor beta chains originate from one sample sequenced in a study of blood T cells in healthy people across ages. A second about 7 to 12 cycle PCR used barcoded and J-beta primers. TCRdb fed the 5' RACE reads into MiXCR, producing one record per CDR3 protein. The table lists 1.5 million to 1.8 million distinct CDR3 sequences, about 42% of them singletons, with around 4% in the top ten. The sample consisted of blood. The receptors here all came from a young woman in good health.

The chain links TRBV7-9 to TRBJ2-5; D remains ambiguous. This CDR3 has 13 residues. V lost 5 bases and J lost 0, with 7 bases in between. Germline CDR1 and CDR2: SEHNR and FQNEAQ (reference sequence). The CDR3 region is CASSGMHQETQYF. CDR3 coding DNA: TGTGCCAGCAGCGGGATGCACCAAGAGACCCAGTACTTC.

This clonotype appeared a few times. This chain connects TRBV7-9 to TRBJ1-6; D gene uncertain. This CDR3 region has 13 residues. The germline CDR1 and CDR2 sequences are SEHNR and FQNEAQ (reference sequence). V was pared by 1 base and J by 9 bases, with 7 bases between. CDR3 sequence (DNA): TGTGCCAGCAGCTTAGAGGGCCCTTCACCCCTCCACTTT. It codes for CASSLEGPSPLHF.

This clonotype came up a few times. This sequence joins TRBV12-3 or TRBV12-4 and TRBJ2-1, with D possibly being TRBD2 (6 bases). The V end was cut by 2 bases, the J end by 3 bases, with 8 bases between. The CDR3 covers 14 residues. The CDR3 DNA reads as TGTGCCAGCAGTTTATGGCGGGACTACAATGAGCAGTTCTTC. Its translation: CASSLWRDYNEQFF.